This T cell receptor beta chain was retrieved from a study of blood T cells in healthy people across ages. Germline loops: CDR1 LGHDT, CDR2 YNNKEL (reference sequence). The length of the CDR3 is 15 residues. A second PCR, run for about 7 to 11 cycles, used a sample-barcoded 5' primer plus a J-beta primer mix. TCRdb redid the calling of the 5' RACE reads with MiXCR, one entry per CDR3 protein. This sample has around 870,000 distinct CDR3 sequences, with about 30% found just once. Notes on this clonotype: This may come from a read error, since a much larger clone is one base off.

This chain links TRBV3-1 with TRBJ2-1; 8 nucleotides line up with TRBD2. The sequence was obtained from a woman aged 80 or older in good health. Input material: blood. The CDR3 loop is CVSRNGGALYNEQFF. The CDR3 DNA is TGTGTCAGCAGAAACGGGGGGGCCCTCTACAATGAGCAGTTCTTC.